Described below is a single T cell receptor (beta chain) sequence and its context. The antigen it binds to is not known. No much larger clone is present one base from it, and per-base qualities are unavailable. This record belongs to a study of T cell responses to AZD1222 COVID-19 vaccine (dated by TCRdb to 2020 to 2023). Regarding the study in general: TCR sequencing was performed for 230 to 250 trial participants, of whom 200 to 220 were given two doses of AZD1222 and about 25 were given two doses of MenACWY control vaccine. Trial participants were enrolled into age subgroups of 18-55, 56-69 and 70-plus years, which contained about 150, 28 and 57 TCR-sequenced participants, respectively. Broad study findings and their caveats: Reportedly, close to half of the unique spike-specific TCRs recognized epitopes lying outside the regions that are mutated in the B.1.351 and B.1.1.7 variants. In the small 56-69-year group, the increase in depth fell short of significance, most likely because of low power. Only five to seven AZD1222 recipients were SARS-CoV-2 seropositive at baseline, limiting conclusions about previously exposed vaccinees. Because no day 14 peak-response samples were available, repertoires were characterized only after the peak T cell response. The whole spike protein was spanned by vaccine-associated CD4 TCRs, and dominant responses were seen in regions 160-218 and 743-854. Spike-specific TCR breadth and depth rose significantly after two AZD1222 doses compared with day 0 and with MenACWY recipients. Participants were mostly white British, with more females than males. The authors suggested clonal diversity may have been underestimated.

V ends up 4 bases short and J 6 bases short, with an unmatched junction base count of 6. CDR1 MDHEN and CDR2 SYDVKM were looked up in the germline V gene. Reading from cysteine to phenylalanine, the CDR3 counts 15 amino acids. CDR3 DNA is the only sequence kept; it has 45 bases, read in frame from the first base. The CDR3 regions of human TCRbeta chains were analyzed by immunosequencing. Turning to the authors' computational methods: Repertoire TCRs were matched against a reference library of SARS-CoV-2-specific TCRs generated with the MIRA antigen-specificity platform. Breadth was defined as the fraction of unique TCRs that were SARS-CoV-2-associated. Depth was defined as the fraction of total T cells that were SARS-CoV-2-associated. Using the MIRA data, every spike-specific TCR was mapped to the spike region that the TCR reacted to and assigned to either a CD4 or a CD8 class. Log10-transformed breadth and depth values were compared by one-way ANOVA with Sidak's multiple comparisons tests. In its TCRdb copy, this immuneACCESS table keeps in-frame sequences only and misses some clones. Where compared with another copy, unresolved V genes explain less than half of these, and the others have no known cause. The DNA was the basis for D and trimming; V, J and clone size are from that table. The sample has 75,000 to 95,000 clones on record, about 91% of them singletons. Of the sample, about 7.1% falls within the top ten clones.

This specimen's time point label, per the study, means: baseline before first vaccination. In the paper's terms, the treatment or condition label means: meningococcal conjugate vaccine given as trial control. Vaccinee samples were obtained from the UK trials COV001 and COV002, which included a single-blind randomized controlled phase 2/3 trial of AZD1222 (ChAdOx1 nCoV-19) in healthy adults. For TCRbeta chain sequencing, PBMC samples from trial participants were taken at day 0 and at day 28 after the second dose. The input for sequencing was peripheral blood, taken on day 0 of MenACWY control vaccination. This clonotype originated in an adult in good health. This receptor chain uses TRBV28 and TRBJ2-1; TRBD2 lines up with 10 middle nucleotides. The bases read TGTGCCAGCAGTTCAACCGGGACTAGCGTCAATGAGCAGTTCTTC. Its translation reads: CASSSTGTSVNEQFF.